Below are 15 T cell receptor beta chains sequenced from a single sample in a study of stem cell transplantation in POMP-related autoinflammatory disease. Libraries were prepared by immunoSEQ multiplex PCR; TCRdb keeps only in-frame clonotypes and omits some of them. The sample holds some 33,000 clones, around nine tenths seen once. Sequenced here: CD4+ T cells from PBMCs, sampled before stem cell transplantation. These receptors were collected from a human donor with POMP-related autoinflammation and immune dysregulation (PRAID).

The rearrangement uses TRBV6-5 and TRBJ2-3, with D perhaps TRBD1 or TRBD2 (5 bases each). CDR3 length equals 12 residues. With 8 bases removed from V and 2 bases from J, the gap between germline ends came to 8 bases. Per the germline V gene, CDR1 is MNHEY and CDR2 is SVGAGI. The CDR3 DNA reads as TGTGCCAGCGCCGGGGCCACAGATACGCAGTATTTT. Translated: CASAGATDTQYF.

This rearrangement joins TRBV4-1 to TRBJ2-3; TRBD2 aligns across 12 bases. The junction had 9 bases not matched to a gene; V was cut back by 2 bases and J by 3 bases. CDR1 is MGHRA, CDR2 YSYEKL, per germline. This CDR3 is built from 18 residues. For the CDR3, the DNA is TGCGCCAGCAGCCAATGGCTAGCGGGGGGGCCGAGGACAGATACGCAGTATTTT. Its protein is CASSQWLAGGPRTDTQYF.

The CDR3 sequence: CASRPNSGSVHEQYF. The CDR3 DNA sequence: TGTGCCAGCAGACCAAATAGCGGGAGCGTCCACGAGCAGTACTTC. The chain links TRBV6-5 to TRBJ2-7, with TRBD2 identical over 9 bases. Germline-derived CDR1 and CDR2 are MNHEY and SVGAGI. This CDR3 has 15 amino acids. V lost 6 bases and J lost 5; bases outside the gene matches: 11.

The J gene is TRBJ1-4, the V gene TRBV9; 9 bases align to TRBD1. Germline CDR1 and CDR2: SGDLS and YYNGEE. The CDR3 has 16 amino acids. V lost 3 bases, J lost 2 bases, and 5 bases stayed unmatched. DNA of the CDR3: TGTGCCAGCAGCGCAGGACAGGGGCCTACTAATGAAAAACTGTTTTTT. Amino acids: CASSAGQGPTNEKLFF.

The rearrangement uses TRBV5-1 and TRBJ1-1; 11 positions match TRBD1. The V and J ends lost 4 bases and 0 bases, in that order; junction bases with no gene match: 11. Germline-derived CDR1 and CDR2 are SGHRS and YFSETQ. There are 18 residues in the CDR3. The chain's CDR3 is CASSHEGQGEALNTEAFF. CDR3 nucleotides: TGCGCCAGCAGCCACGAGGGACAGGGGGAAGCTCTGAACACTGAAGCTTTCTTT.

The CDR3 coding sequence is TGTGCCATATTACGTCCGGGACAGGGGCCTAACTATGGCTACACCTTC. Translated, it gives CAILRPGQGPNYGYTF. V usage is TRBV2 and J usage is TRBJ1-2; 10 bases fit TRBD1. The junction had 11 bases not matched to a gene; V was cut back by 10 bases and J by 0 bases. The length of the CDR3 is 16 residues. Germline V gene data show CDR1 as SNHLY and CDR2 as FYNNEI.

The CDR3 DNA reads as TGTGCCATCAGTGGGACTAGCGGGAGGCGGACCGGGGAGCTGTTTTTT. Its translation: CAISGTSGRRTGELFF. This sequence joins TRBV10-3 and TRBJ2-2; 14 nucleotides agree with TRBD2. Germline CDR1 and CDR2: ENHRY and SYGVKD. There are 16 residues in the CDR3. V lost 4 bases to trimming and J lost 5 bases; unmatched junction nucleotides: 3.

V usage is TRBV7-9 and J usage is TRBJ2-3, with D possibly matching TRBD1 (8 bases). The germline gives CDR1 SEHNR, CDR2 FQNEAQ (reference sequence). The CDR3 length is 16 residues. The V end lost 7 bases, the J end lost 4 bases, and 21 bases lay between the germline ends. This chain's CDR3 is CASNPRRTGRADTQYF. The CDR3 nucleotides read TGTGCCAGCAACCCCCGGAGGACAGGGAGGGCAGATACGCAGTATTTT. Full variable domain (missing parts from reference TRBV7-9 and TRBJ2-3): DTGVSQNPRHKITKRGQNVTFRCDPISEHNRLYWYRQTLGQGPEFLTYFQNEAQLEKSRLLSDRFSAERPKGSFSTLEIQRTEQGDSAMYLCASNPRRTGRADTQYFGPGTRLTVL.

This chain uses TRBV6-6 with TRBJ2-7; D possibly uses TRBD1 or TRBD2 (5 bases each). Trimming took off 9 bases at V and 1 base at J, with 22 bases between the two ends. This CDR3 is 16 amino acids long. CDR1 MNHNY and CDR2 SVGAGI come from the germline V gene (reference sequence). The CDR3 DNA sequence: TGTGCCAGTTCTGGGGGAAGACTGCGGGCTTCCTACGAGCAGTACTTC. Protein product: CASSGGRLRASYEQYF.

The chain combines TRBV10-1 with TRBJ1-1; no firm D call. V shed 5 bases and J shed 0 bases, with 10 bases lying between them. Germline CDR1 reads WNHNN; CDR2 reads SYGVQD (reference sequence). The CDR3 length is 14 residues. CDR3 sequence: CASSTGPLNTEAFF. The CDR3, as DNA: TGCGCCAGCAGTACCGGACCGCTGAACACTGAAGCTTTCTTT.

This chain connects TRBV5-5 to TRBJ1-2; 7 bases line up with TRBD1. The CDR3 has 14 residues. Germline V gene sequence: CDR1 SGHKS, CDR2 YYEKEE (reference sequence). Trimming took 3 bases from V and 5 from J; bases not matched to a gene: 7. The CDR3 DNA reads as TGTGCCAGCAGCTGGGGGACAGAGAGATATGGCTACACCTTC. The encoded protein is CASSWGTERYGYTF.

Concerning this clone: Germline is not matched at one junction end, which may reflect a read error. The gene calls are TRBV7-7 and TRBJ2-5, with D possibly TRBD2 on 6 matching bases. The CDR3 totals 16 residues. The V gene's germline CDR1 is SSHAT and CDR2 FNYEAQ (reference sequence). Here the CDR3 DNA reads TGTGCTAGCAGCGAAGGGACTCAGTTGGTCCAAGAGACCCAGTACTTC. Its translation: CASSEGTQLVQETQYF.

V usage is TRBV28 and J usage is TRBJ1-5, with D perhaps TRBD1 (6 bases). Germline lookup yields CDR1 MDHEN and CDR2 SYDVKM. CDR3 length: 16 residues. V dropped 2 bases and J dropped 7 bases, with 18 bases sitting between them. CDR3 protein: CASSLGGRGMRQPQHF. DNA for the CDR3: TGTGCCAGCAGTTTAGGGGGGCGCGGGATGAGACAGCCCCAGCATTTT. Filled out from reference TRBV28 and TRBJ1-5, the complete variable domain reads DVKVTQSSRYLVKRTGEKVFLECVQDMDHENMFWYRQDPGLGLRLIYFSYDVKMKEKGDIPEGYSVSREKKERFSLILESASTNQTSMYLCASSLGGRGMRQPQHFGDGTRLSIL.

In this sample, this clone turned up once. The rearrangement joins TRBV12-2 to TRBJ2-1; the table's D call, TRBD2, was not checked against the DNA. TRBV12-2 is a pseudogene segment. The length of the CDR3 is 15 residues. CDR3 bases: TGTGCAAGTCGCTTAGGGCGGGGTGAGGCTGGGGAGCAGTTCTTC. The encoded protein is CASRLGRGEAGEQFF.

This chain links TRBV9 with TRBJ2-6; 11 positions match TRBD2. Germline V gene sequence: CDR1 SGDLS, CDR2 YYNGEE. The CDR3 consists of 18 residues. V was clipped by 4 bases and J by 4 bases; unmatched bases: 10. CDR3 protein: CASSSLAGGIPGANVLTF. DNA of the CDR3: TGTGCCAGCAGCTCATTAGCGGGGGGGATACCCGGGGCCAACGTCCTGACTTTC. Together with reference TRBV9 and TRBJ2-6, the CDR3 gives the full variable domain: DSGVTQTPKHLITATGQRVTLRCSPRSGDLSVYWYQQSLDQGLQFLIQYYNGEERAKGNILERFSAQQFPDLHSELNLSSLELGDSALYFCASSSLAGGIPGANVLTFGAGSRLTVL.